This T cell receptor (beta chain) was documented in a study of early T cells in non-severe SARS-CoV-2 infection. The CDR3 spans 14 residues. Germline V lookup: CDR1 SGHVS, CDR2 FNYEAQ. V gave up 1 base and J gave up 5 bases; unmatched junction bases: 0. As part of library construction, unique molecular identifiers were attached to individual cDNA molecules. TCRdb redid the calling of the 5' RACE reads with MiXCR, one entry per CDR3 protein. This table holds 80,000 to 95,000 distinct CDR3 sequences, roughly 13% found once. This clonotype was recorded at least ten times. The chain joins TRBV7-6 to TRBJ1-4, with 8 positions matching TRBD1. Sequencing was done on a sample of whole blood. This clonotype was obtained from an adult who was a healthcare worker with PCR-confirmed SARS-CoV-2 infection or an uninfected control (not recorded which). The CDR3 coding sequence is TGTGCCAGCAGCTTAGGGACAGGGAATGAAAAACTGTTTTTT. Residues: CASSLGTGNEKLFF.